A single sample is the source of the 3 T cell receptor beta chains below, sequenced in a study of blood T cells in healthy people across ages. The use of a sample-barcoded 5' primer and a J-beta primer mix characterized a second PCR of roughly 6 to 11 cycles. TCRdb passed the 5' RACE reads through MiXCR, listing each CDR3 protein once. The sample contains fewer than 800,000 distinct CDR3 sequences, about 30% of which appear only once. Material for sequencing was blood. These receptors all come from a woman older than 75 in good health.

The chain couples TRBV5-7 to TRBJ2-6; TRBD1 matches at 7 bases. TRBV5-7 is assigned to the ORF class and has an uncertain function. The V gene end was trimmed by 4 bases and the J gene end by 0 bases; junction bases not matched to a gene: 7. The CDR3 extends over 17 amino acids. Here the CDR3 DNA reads TGTGCCAGCAGCCTCCGGGACAGACTCTCTGGGGCCAACGTCCTGACTTTC. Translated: CASSLRDRLSGANVLTF.

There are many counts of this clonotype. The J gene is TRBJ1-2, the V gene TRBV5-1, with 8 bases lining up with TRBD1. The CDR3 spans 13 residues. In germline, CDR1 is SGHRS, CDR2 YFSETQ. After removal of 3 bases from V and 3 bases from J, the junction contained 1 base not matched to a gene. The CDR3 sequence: CASSSQGDYGYTF. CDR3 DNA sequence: TGCGCCAGCAGCTCACAGGGGGACTATGGCTACACCTTC.

The CDR3 nucleotides read TGTGCCTGGAGTGTACGCCTTAACAATGAGCAGTTCTTC. This encodes CAWSVRLNNEQFF. This chain links TRBV30 with TRBJ2-1; D gene ambiguous. V was clipped by 0 bases and J by 5 bases, with 8 bases between them. Germline values: CDR1 GTSNPN, CDR2 SVGIG (reference sequence). This CDR3 comprises 13 residues. The full variable domain, in which reference TRBV30 and TRBJ2-1 provide the parts outside the CDR3, is SQTIHQWPATLVQPVGSPLSLECTVEGTSNPNLYWYRQAAGRGLQLLFYSVGIGQISSEVPQNLSASRPQDRQFILSSKKLLLSDSGFYLCAWSVRLNNEQFFGPGTRLTVL.